The 18 T cell receptor beta chains below come from one sample, sequenced in a study of blood T cell repertoires in COVID-19. This table comes from immunoSEQ multiplex PCR, and its TCRdb copy is limited to in-frame clones, with some not included. This table has fewer than 350,000 clones, 90% appearing once. The sequenced sample was PBMCs or T cells enriched from blood (not recorded which). The receptors derive from a woman between 18 and 30 years old with acute COVID-19.

The chain employs TRBV5-1 and TRBJ2-1, with TRBD2 matching over 10 bases. Germline V gives CDR1 SGHRS, CDR2 YFSETQ. The CDR3 is 16 amino acids. J gave up 6 bases and V 3 bases, and 9 bases lay outside the gene matches. CDR3 sequence reads: CASSWWTSGTGNEQFF. The CDR3 bases are TGCGCCAGCAGCTGGTGGACTAGCGGCACGGGCAATGAGCAGTTCTTC.

The rearrangement links TRBV4-1 to TRBJ1-1; maybe TRBD1 (5 bases). The CDR3 is 16 residues long. Trimming left V 1 base short and J 5 bases short, with 17 bases between. The germline gives CDR1 MGHRA, CDR2 YSYEKL. Here the CDR3 DNA reads TGCGCCAGCAGCCAAGGTCCACCCAGGGAAGGAACTGAAGCTTTCTTT. Residues: CASSQGPPREGTEAFF.

V is TRBV15 and J is TRBJ2-1; tentative D call: TRBD2 (5 bases). The V gene lost 0 bases and the J gene lost 2 bases, with 11 bases spanning the gap. CDR3 length: 16 residues. Germline V gene lookup returns CDR1 LNHNV and CDR2 YYDKDF (reference sequence). The CDR3 reads CATSRDKEVTYNEQFF. CDR3 bases: TGTGCCACCAGCAGAGATAAGGAGGTCACCTACAATGAGCAGTTCTTC.

This clone appeared a single time. This chain connects TRBV5-8 to TRBJ2-5; no clear D gene. V lost 2 bases to trimming and J lost 4 bases, with 6 bases between them. Looked up from germline, CDR1 is SGHTS and CDR2 is YDEGEE. CDR3 length: 12 residues. The CDR3 region is CASSFDLETQYF. The DNA of the CDR3 is TGTGCCAGCAGCTTTGACTTAGAGACCCAGTACTTC.

This chain links TRBV27 with TRBJ2-1, with TRBD2 identical over 11 bases. Trimming took 6 bases from V and 4 from J; bases not matched to a gene: 11. CDR1 and CDR2 from the germline V gene are MNHEY and SMNVEV (reference sequence). This CDR3 comprises 17 residues. The CDR3 sequence: CASRQGTSGYLYNEQFF. In DNA, the CDR3 is TGTGCCAGCAGGCAGGGGACTAGCGGATATTTATACAATGAGCAGTTCTTC.

This clone appeared a single time. The chain recombines TRBV11-2 with TRBJ2-3, with 9 bases aligning to TRBD1. Germline V gene sequence: CDR1 SGHAT, CDR2 FQNNGV. This CDR3 has 14 amino acids. Trimming took 2 bases from V and 14 from J; bases not matched to a gene: 11. CDR3 DNA sequence: TGTGCCAGCAGCTTAAGTACAGGGGGCGAAGAGGCGTATTTT. It yields the protein CASSLSTGGEEAYF.

The rearrangement links TRBV6-5 to TRBJ2-2; 7 positions match TRBD1. This CDR3 has 16 amino acids. Germline values: CDR1 MNHEY, CDR2 SVGAGI. Trimming took 3 bases from V and 0 from J; bases not matched to a gene: 4. The CDR3 coding sequence is TGTGCCAGCAGTTATGACAGGGTCTCGAACACCGGGGAGCTGTTTTTT. Its translation is CASSYDRVSNTGELFF.

V usage is TRBV11-2 and J usage is TRBJ1-6, with unresolved D. Germline V gene lookup returns CDR1 SGHAT and CDR2 FQNNGV. CDR3 length equals 18 residues. Trimming left V 5 bases short and J 0 bases short, with 17 bases between. CDR3 DNA sequence: TGTGCCAGCAGCCCGAGGCCGGGAATGGGCTCCTATAATTCACCCCTCCACTTT. It is translated as CASSPRPGMGSYNSPLHF.

This chain connects TRBV19 to TRBJ1-5; D not certain. V was cut by 3 bases and J by 0 bases, with 6 bases left in between. The CDR3 totals 14 residues. CDR1 is LNHDA and CDR2 is SQIVND in the germline V gene (reference sequence). The CDR3 reads CASSIQNSNQPQHF. The DNA for the CDR3 is TGTGCCAGTAGTATCCAGAATAGCAATCAGCCCCAGCATTTT. The whole variable domain, remainder taken from reference TRBV19 and TRBJ1-5, is DGGITQSPKYLFRKEGQNVTLSCEQNLNHDAMYWYRQDPGQGLRLIYYSQIVNDFQKGDIAEGYSVSREKKESFPLTVTSAQKNPTAFYLCASSIQNSNQPQHFGDGTRLSIL.

V and J are TRBV5-1 and TRBJ1-2; D remains unclear. The germline V and J ends were trimmed by 2 bases and 0 bases, with 5 bases remaining between them. Germline CDR1 is SGHRS and CDR2 is YFSETQ. The CDR3 consists of 13 residues. CDR3 region: CASSFDSNYGYTF. CDR3 nucleotides: TGCGCCAGCAGCTTTGACTCTAACTATGGCTACACCTTC. Looking up the rest from reference TRBV5-1 and TRBJ1-2 gives the full variable domain: KAGVTQTPRYLIKTRGQQVTLSCSPISGHRSVSWYQQTPGQGLQFLFEYFSETQRNKGNFPGRFSGRQFSNSRSEMNVSTLELGDSALYLCASSFDSNYGYTFGSGTRLTVV.

Here the CDR3 reads CSASGGQPQHF. The CDR3 bases are TGCAGTGCTAGTGGGGGCCAGCCCCAGCATTTT. V usage is TRBV20-1 and J usage is TRBJ1-5; weak D call: TRBD1 (6 bases). Germline V gene sequence: CDR1 DFQATT, CDR2 SNEGSKA (reference sequence). The CDR3 is 11 amino acids. The V gene lost 3 bases and the J gene lost 7 bases, with 7 bases spanning the gap.

This clone appeared a single time. The chain joins TRBV10-2 to TRBJ2-1; TRBD2 agrees at 11 bases. The V gene end was trimmed by 7 bases and the J gene end by 5 bases; junction bases not matched to a gene: 7. Germline CDR1 is WSHSY and CDR2 is SAAADI. The CDR3 length is 15 residues. CDR3 in DNA: TGCGCCAGCACTCGACTAGCGGGATACAACAATGAGCAGTTCTTC. This gives the protein CASTRLAGYNNEQFF.

The chain recombines TRBV12-3 or TRBV12-4 with TRBJ2-2, with D perhaps TRBD1 (5 bases). This CDR3 is 13 amino acids long. Trimming stripped 10 bases from V and 1 base from J, with 10 bases between. The CDR3 coding sequence is TGTGCCACCATAGGACAGAACACCGGGGAGCTGTTTTTT. Its translation is CATIGQNTGELFF.

This clone was seen once. The chain recombines TRBV2 with TRBJ1-4; 9 bases match TRBD1. Germline loops: CDR1 SNHLY, CDR2 FYNNEI. CDR3 size: 16 residues. Trimming removed 2 bases from V and 3 bases from J; junction bases left unmatched: 4. The CDR3 DNA is TGTGCCAGCAGTGAATTCCGGGACAGGGCTAATGAAAAACTGTTTTTT. Protein sequence: CASSEFRDRANEKLFF.

The J gene is TRBJ1-2, the V gene TRBV11-1; 8 bases map to TRBD1. Germline CDR1 SGHAT, CDR2 FQDESV (reference sequence). V was clipped by 5 bases and J by 3 bases; unmatched bases: 8. This CDR3 is built from 15 residues. In nucleotides, the CDR3 is TGTGCCAGCAGCCCTGGGACAGGCGGGGACTATGGCTACACCTTC. Protein product: CASSPGTGGDYGYTF. Filled out from reference TRBV11-1 and TRBJ1-2, the complete variable domain reads EAEVAQSPRYKITEKSQAVAFWCDPISGHATLYWYRQILGQGPELLVQFQDESVVDDSQLPKDRFSAERLKGVDSTLKIQPAELGDSAMYLCASSPGTGGDYGYTFGSGTRLTVV.

The gene calls are TRBV19 and TRBJ1-5; D is perhaps TRBD1 (5 bases). This CDR3 contains 13 residues. Germline loops: CDR1 LNHDA, CDR2 SQIVND (reference sequence). The V end lost 5 bases, the J end lost 6 bases, and 11 bases lay between the germline ends. The CDR3 sequence: CASSDQGGQPQHF. For the CDR3, the DNA is TGTGCCAGTAGTGATCAGGGAGGTCAGCCCCAGCATTTT.

The rearrangement uses TRBV9 and TRBJ2-2; D possibly corresponds to TRBD1 (5 bases). V was cut by 1 base and J by 2 bases, with 12 bases left in between. CDR1 SGDLS and CDR2 YYNGEE come from the germline V gene. This CDR3 is built from 16 residues. The chain's CDR3 is CASSVRGRPNTGELFF. CDR3 in DNA: TGTGCCAGCAGCGTAAGGGGCAGGCCCAACACCGGGGAGCTGTTTTTT.

The chain employs TRBV7-8 and TRBJ1-4, with D possibly being TRBD1 (6 bases). Between the trimmed V and J ends, which lost 5 bases and 8 bases, there was a span of 9 bases. The CDR3 covers 12 residues. Germline-derived CDR1 and CDR2 are SGHVS and FQNEAQ. The CDR3 spells CASSNGQEKLFF. CDR3 DNA: TGTGCCAGCAGCAACGGACAGGAAAAACTGTTTTTT. Complete variable domain (other parts from reference TRBV7-8 and TRBJ1-4): GAGVSQSPRYKVAKRGQDVALRCDPISGHVSLFWYQQALGQGPEFLTYFQNEAQLDKSGLPSDRFFAERPEGSVSTLKIQRTQQEDSAVYLCASSNGQEKLFFGSGTQLSVL.